This TCR beta chain is drawn from a study of T cells in Graves' hyperthyroidism and ophthalmopathy. Concerning this clonotype itself: Its antigen is undetermined.

Clinical symptoms, serum thyroxine and TRAb, thyroid ultrasound and orbital computed tomography were used for the diagnoses. V dropped 6 bases and J dropped 4; count of bases not matched to a gene: 13. The CDR3 sequence is 16 residues long. Germline CDR1 MNHEY, CDR2 SMNVEV (reference sequence). Amplification targeted TCR beta CDR3 regions from RNA transcripts. The TCR CDR3 first-round RT-PCR relied on the HTBI primer set. From the multiplex PCR reads, TCRdb called clonotypes with MiXCR, one entry per CDR3 protein. This sample has roughly 500,000 distinct CDR3 sequences; over 45% occur once, and the top ten carry around 44%. Regarding the study as a whole: By a 13 V-J model, ophthalmopathy was set apart from stable hyperthyroidism. Ophthalmopathy, which appeared later, was predicted by the model a median approximately six months before onset. Most clonotypes that expanded in the thyroid above 0.001 also showed up in blood.

This rearrangement joins TRBV27 to TRBJ1-1; 8 positions agree with TRBD1. The sample comprised peripheral blood or thyroid tissue (not recorded which). This clonotype was sampled from an adult woman with Graves' disease, either hyperthyroidism or ophthalmopathy (not recorded which). The CDR3 loop reads CASRNTGGGPVTEAFF. The CDR3 region has the DNA TGTGCCAGCAGGAATACAGGGGGTGGCCCGGTCACTGAAGCTTTCTTT.